One sample yielded the 9 T cell receptor beta chains listed below, sequenced in a study of blood T cell repertoires in COVID-19. Measured with immunoSEQ multiplex PCR; TCRdb has only the in-frame clones, and not every one. The sample lists over 200,000 clones; about 90% were seen once. Material for sequencing was peripheral blood. These receptors were collected from a man aged 60 to 69 with COVID-19, enrolled during active disease.

This chain uses TRBV6-5 with TRBJ1-1; D is perhaps TRBD1 (6 bases). The CDR3 consists of 14 residues. Germline-derived CDR1 and CDR2 are MNHEY and SVGAGI. V lost 2 bases and J lost 1, with 8 bases in between. CDR3 in DNA: TGTGCCAGCAGTTACCAACAGGGGAACACTGAAGCTTTCTTT. Its translation: CASSYQQGNTEAFF.

The chain couples TRBV19 to TRBJ2-1; possibly TRBD1 for D (6 bases). Trimming removed 4 bases at V and 2 bases at J, with 9 bases between. Looked up from germline, CDR1 is LNHDA and CDR2 is SQIVND (reference sequence). CDR3 length: 14 amino acids. The CDR3 sequence: CASSRGHTYNEQFF. The CDR3 DNA follows: TGTGCCAGTAGTAGGGGACATACCTACAATGAGCAGTTCTTC.

The chain uses TRBV5-1 and TRBJ1-4; 9 bases agree with TRBD1. The junction had 5 bases not matched to a gene; V was cut back by 4 bases and J by 7 bases. This CDR3 contains 14 residues. Germline loops: CDR1 SGHRS, CDR2 YFSETQ. CDR3 in amino acids: CASSRTGDGEKLFF. The CDR3 DNA reads TGCGCCAGCAGCAGGACAGGGGATGGTGAAAAACTGTTTTTT.

This chain uses TRBV9 with TRBJ2-7; possibly TRBD1 for D (6 bases). The germline V and J ends were trimmed by 2 bases and 1 base, with 16 bases remaining between them. The CDR3 is made up of 16 amino acids. Germline V CDR1 and CDR2: SGDLS, YYNGEE. The CDR3 is CASSVGGGLGSYEQYF. CDR3 bases: TGTGCCAGCAGCGTTGGGGGCGGGTTGGGTTCCTACGAGCAGTACTTC.

The V call is TRBV5-1, the J call TRBJ1-2; weak D call: TRBD1 (5 bases). Germline V gives CDR1 SGHRS, CDR2 YFSETQ. CDR3 size: 13 residues. The V gene lost 1 base and the J gene lost 5 bases, with 9 bases spanning the gap. Written as DNA, the CDR3 is TGCGCCAGCAGCTTGACAGGAATATATGGCTACACCTTC. Protein sequence: CASSLTGIYGYTF.

This clone was seen only a few times. The genes are TRBV7-2 and TRBJ1-6, with TRBD1 matching 7 bases. Germline trimming cut 5 bases from V and 0 bases from J; bases unmatched to any gene: 4. Germline loops: CDR1 SGHTA, CDR2 FQGNSA. This CDR3 spans 16 amino acids. Here the CDR3 DNA reads TGTGCCAGCAGCGACAGGGAAAGCTCCTATAATTCACCCCTCCACTTT. Its translation: CASSDRESSYNSPLHF.

This sequence joins TRBV10-3 and TRBJ1-4, with D unresolved. Germline CDR1 is ENHRY and CDR2 is SYGVKD. This CDR3 is 12 amino acids long. The ends were cut back, 6 bases at V and 6 bases at J, with 8 bases in the middle. Written as DNA, the CDR3 is TGTGCCATCAGACGCGGAGATGAAAAACTGTTTTTT. Its translation: CAIRRGDEKLFF.

The V call is TRBV5-1, the J call TRBJ2-1; 8 positions match TRBD1. This CDR3 contains 16 residues. Per germline, CDR1 SGHRS and CDR2 YFSETQ. After removal of 4 bases from V and 7 bases from J, the junction contained 13 bases not matched to a gene. The CDR3 spells CASSLQGGQGGNEQFF. The CDR3, as DNA: TGCGCCAGCAGCCTCCAGGGAGGACAGGGAGGAAATGAGCAGTTCTTC.

This sequence joins TRBV3-1 (or the pseudogene TRBV3-2) and TRBJ1-4; TRBD1 might be the D (6 bases). This CDR3 is built from 13 residues. Per germline, CDR1 LGHDT and CDR2 YNNKEL (reference sequence). Deletions cut 3 bases from V and 8 bases from J, with 10 bases between. The CDR3 bases are TGTGCCAGCAGCCAGGGGGGGCGGGAAAAACTGTTTTTT. It translates to CASSQGGREKLFF.